The clone carrying this T cell receptor (beta chain) was recorded a few times. There were TCR beta CDR3 regions amplified from RNA transcripts. RT-PCR in the first round (using the HTBI primer set) targeted the TCR CDR3. TCRdb called the multiplex PCR reads again in MiXCR, with one record for every CDR3 protein. This sample has some 250,000 distinct CDR3 sequences, with roughly 15% found just once. The sample comes from a study of T cells in Graves' hyperthyroidism and ophthalmopathy. About the research overall: Peripheral blood was collected at initial diagnosis, before any treatment.

A patient was excluded if there was uncontrolled infection, other autoimmune disease, pregnancy or lactation. V lost 0 bases, J lost 3 bases, and 10 bases lay in between. The CDR3 runs to 14 residues. Germline loops: CDR1 SGHRS, CDR2 YFSETQ. The TCR comes from a woman in her fifties or sixties with Graves' hyperthyroidism that later progressed to Graves' ophthalmopathy. The chain combines TRBV5-1 with TRBJ2-7; no definite D call. The source material was blood. CDR3 coding DNA: TGCGCCAGCAGCTTGGACTTGATAGACTACGAGCAGTACTTC. It translates to CASSLDLIDYEQYF. The full variable domain, completed using reference TRBV5-1 and TRBJ2-7, is KAGVTQTPRYLIKTRGQQVTLSCSPISGHRSVSWYQQTPGQGLQFLFEYFSETQRNKGNFPGRFSGRQFSNSRSEMNVSTLELGDSALYLCASSLDLIDYEQYFGPGTRLTVT.